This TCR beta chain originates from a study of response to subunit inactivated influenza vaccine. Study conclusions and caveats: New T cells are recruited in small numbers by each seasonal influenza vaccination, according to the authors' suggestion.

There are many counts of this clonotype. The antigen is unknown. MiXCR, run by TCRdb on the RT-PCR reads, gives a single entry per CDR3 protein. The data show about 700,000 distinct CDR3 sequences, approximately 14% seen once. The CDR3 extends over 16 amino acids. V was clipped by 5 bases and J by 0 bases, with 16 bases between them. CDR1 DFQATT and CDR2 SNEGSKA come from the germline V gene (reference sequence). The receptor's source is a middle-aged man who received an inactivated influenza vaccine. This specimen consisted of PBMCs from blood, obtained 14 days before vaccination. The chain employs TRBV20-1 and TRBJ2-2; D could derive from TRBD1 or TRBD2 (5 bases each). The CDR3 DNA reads TGCAGTGCTGGGCCCCGGGGCCCCGCGAACACCGGGGAGCTGTTTTTT. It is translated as CSAGPRGPANTGELFF.